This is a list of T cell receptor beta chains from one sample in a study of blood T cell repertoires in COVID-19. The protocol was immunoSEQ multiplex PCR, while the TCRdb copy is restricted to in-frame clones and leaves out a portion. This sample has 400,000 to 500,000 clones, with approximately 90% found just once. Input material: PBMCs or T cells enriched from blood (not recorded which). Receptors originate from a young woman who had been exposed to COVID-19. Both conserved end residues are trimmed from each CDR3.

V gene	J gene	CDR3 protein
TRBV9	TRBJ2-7	ASSPRGSGITEQY
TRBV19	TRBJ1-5	ASSVPGQGAVGNQPQH
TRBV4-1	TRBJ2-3	ASLGDTQY
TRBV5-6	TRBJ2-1	ASSITTSGGMYEQF
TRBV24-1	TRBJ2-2	ATSDLEGPGELF
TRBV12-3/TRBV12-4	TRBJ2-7	ASSLLDTYEQY
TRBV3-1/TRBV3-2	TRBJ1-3	ASSLSGKALSSGNTIY
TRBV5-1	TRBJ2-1	ASSLRGRPLGNEQF
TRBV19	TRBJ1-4	ASNPRTGRPTNEKLF
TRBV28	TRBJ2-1	ASNKGQGLPGF
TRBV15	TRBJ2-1	ATSREPSGVSSYNEQF
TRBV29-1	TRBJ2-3	SVEQGPDTQY
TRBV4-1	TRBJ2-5	ASSQGGSERETQY
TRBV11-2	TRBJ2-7	ASSTYRDSGEQY
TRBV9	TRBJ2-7	ASSVVPSGSGGRYEQY
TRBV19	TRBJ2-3	ASSIGIYQATQY
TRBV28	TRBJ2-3	ASSSLGTPAPRDTQY
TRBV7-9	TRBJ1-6	ASSTTGDPSPLH
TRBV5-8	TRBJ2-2	ASSFYRLGAPGELF
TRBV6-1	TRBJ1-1	ASILRGAEAF
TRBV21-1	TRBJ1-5	ASFHRQDRALNQPQH
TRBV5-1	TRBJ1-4	ASSGDRGGTNEKLF
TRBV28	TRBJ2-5	ASSGLAGGRGETQY
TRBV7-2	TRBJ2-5	ASSSRAGETQY
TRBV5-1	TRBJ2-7	ASSFGVSYEQY
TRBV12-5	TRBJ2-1	ASGLGTAGRNEQF
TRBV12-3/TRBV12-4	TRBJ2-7	ASSLGGGPVR
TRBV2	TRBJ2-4	ASSEVPSGSH
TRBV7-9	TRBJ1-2	ASSLGRLGQRANYGYT
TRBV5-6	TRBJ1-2	ASSFGTGVTNYGYT
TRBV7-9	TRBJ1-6	ASSSNSSYNSPLH
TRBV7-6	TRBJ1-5	ASSLGQGPAQLLH
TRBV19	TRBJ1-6	ASSTTAYNSPLH
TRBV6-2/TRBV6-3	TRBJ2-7	ASSYSAGESYEQY
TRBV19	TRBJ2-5	ASSVGVGRY
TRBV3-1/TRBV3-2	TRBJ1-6	ASSLLSTGGYSPLH
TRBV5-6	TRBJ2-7	ASSTQDRGLTYEQY
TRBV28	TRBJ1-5	ASSPLWEGGNQPQH
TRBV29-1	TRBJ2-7	SVPGQGAGEQY
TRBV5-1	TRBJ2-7	ASSSGTAAYEQY
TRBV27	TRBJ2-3	ASSFTGTGTDTQY
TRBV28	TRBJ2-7	ASSPLPYEQY
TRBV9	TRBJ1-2	ASSGPTGGNT
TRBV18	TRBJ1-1	ASSPRLMLGQGLWDTEAF
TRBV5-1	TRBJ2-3	ASSLDRGPDTQY
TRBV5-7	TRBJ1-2	ASSLRQGLSH